This T cell receptor beta chain appears in the sequencing data of a study of response to subunit inactivated influenza vaccine. In this sample, this clonotype turned up a few times. V was trimmed by 0 bases and J by 5 bases, leaving 10 bases between them. Germline V CDR1 and CDR2: DFQATT, SNEGSKA (reference sequence). The CDR3 runs 13 residues. TCRdb recomputed calls from the RT-PCR reads with MiXCR, one row per CDR3 protein. The sample records 300,000 to 350,000 distinct CDR3 sequences, 20% to 25% being singletons. This specimen consisted of PBMCs from blood, obtained 21 months after vaccination. This chain joins TRBV20-1 and TRBJ1-2; TRBD1 might be the D (5 bases). This TCR was recovered from a man between 50 and 75 years old who received an inactivated influenza vaccine. This CDR3 reads CSARDHRPYGYTF. The CDR3 region has the DNA TGCAGTGCTAGAGATCACAGGCCTTATGGCTACACCTTC.